This T cell receptor (beta chain) is drawn from a study of shared clonotypes between healthy human individuals. Findings and caveats of the study: The four-donor shared clonotypes exceeded non-shared clonotypes in generation probability, with non-shared ones scoring lower.

This clone was detected once. The antigen is undetermined. The length of the CDR3 is 18 residues. V gave up 0 bases and J gave up 0 bases, with 12 bases separating them. Germline CDR1 reads PRHDT; CDR2 reads FYEKMQ (reference sequence). The assay was immunoSEQ multiplex PCR, and TCRdb's table has in-frame clones only and misses some. Of 2,100,000 or so clones in the sample, approximately 96% were seen once. Specimen: naive CD4+ T cells sorted from blood. Subset indicated: CD45RA+ positively selected. The rearrangement links TRBV13 to TRBJ1-6; D uncertain. This sequence was found in a man aged 18 to 35 in good health. CDR3 sequence reads: CASSLGGIGDSYNSPLHF. DNA for the CDR3: TGTGCCAGCAGCTTAGGTGGTATCGGGGACTCCTATAATTCACCCCTCCACTTT.